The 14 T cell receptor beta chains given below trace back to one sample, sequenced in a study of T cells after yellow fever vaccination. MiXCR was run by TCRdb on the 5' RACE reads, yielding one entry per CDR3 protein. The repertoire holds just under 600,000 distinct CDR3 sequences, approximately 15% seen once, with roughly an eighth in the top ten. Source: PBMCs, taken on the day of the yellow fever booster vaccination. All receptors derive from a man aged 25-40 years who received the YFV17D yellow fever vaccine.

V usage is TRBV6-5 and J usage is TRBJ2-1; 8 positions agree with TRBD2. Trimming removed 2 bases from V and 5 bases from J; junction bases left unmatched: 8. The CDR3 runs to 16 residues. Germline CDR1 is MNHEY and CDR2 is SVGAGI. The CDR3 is CASSYRGTSGHNEQFF. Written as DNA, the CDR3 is TGTGCCAGCAGTTACCGCGGGACTAGTGGCCACAATGAGCAGTTCTTC.

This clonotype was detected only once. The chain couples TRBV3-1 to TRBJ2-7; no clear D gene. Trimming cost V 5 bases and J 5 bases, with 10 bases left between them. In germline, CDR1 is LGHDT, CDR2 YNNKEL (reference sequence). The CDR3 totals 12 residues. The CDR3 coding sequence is TGTGCCAGCAGCACCTACAGCAACGAGCAGTACTTC. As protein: CASSTYSNEQYF.

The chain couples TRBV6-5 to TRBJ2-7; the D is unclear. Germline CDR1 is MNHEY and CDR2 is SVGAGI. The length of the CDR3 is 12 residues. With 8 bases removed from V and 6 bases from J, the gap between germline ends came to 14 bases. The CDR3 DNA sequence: TGTGCCAGCTCTGACTCCCCCGGCGAGCAGTACTTC. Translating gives CASSDSPGEQYF.

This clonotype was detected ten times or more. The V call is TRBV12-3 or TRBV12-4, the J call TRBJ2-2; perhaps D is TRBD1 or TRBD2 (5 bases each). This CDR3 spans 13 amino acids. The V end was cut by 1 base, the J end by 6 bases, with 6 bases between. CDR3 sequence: CASSLGGPGELFF. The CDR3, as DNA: TGTGCCAGCAGTTTAGGGGGACCCGGGGAGCTGTTTTTT.

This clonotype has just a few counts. CDR3 nucleotides: TGCGCCAGCAGCTTCGAAGGGGGCGAGACCGGGGAGCTGTTTTTT. Translated: CASSFEGGETGELFF. This chain uses TRBV5-1 with TRBJ2-2, with 7 nucleotides matching TRBD1. Germline CDR1 is SGHRS and CDR2 is YFSETQ. The CDR3 has 15 amino acids. V lost 2 bases, J lost 5 bases, and 6 bases stayed unmatched.

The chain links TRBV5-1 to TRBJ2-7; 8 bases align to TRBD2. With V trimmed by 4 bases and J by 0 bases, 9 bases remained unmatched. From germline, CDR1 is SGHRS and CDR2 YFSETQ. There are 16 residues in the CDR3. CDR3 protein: CASSRGGGQNSYEQYF. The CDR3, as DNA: TGCGCCAGCAGCCGGGGGGGAGGACAAAACTCCTACGAGCAGTACTTC.

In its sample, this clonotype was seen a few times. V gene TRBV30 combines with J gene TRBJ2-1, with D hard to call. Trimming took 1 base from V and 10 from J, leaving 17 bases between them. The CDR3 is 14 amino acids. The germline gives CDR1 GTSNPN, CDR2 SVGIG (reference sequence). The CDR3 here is CAWSASVYVGEQFF. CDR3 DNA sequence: TGTGCCTGGAGTGCCTCAGTGTACGTTGGCGAGCAGTTCTTC.

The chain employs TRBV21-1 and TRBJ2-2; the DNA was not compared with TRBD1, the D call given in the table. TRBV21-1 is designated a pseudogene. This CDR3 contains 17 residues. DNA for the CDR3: TGTGCCAGCAGCAGGTCAGATACAGGGGAAAACACCGGGGAGCTGTTTTTT. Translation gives CASSRSDTGENTGELFF.

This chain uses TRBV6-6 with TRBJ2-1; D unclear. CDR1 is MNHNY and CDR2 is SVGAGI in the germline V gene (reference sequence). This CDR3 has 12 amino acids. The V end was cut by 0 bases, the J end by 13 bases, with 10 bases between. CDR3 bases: TGTGCCAGCAGTTACTCAACCGGTGCTCAGTTCTTC. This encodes CASSYSTGAQFF.

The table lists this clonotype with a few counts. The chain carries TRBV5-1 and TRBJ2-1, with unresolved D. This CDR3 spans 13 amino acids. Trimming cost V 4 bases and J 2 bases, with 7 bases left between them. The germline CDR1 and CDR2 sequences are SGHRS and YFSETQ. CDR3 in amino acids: CASSATTYNEQFF. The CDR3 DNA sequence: TGCGCCAGCAGCGCGACAACCTACAATGAGCAGTTCTTC.

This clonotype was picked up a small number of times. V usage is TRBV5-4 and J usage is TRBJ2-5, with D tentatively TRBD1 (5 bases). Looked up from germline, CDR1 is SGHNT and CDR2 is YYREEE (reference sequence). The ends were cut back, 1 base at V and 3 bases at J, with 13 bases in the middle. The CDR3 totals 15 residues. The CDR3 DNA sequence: TGTGCCAGCAGCTTGCAGGGTGCGGCAGAAGAGACCCAGTACTTC. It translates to CASSLQGAAEETQYF.

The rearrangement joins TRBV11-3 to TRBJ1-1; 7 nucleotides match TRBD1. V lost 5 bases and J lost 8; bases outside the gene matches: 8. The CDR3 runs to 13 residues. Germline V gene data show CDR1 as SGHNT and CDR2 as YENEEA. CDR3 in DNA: TGTGCCAGCAGCCGTAGGGACAGCGGAGAAGCTTTCTTT. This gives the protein CASSRRDSGEAFF.

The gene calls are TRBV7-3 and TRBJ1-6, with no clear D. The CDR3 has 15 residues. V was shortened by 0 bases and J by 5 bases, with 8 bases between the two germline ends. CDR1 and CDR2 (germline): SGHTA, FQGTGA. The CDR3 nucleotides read TGTGCCAGCAGCTTAACGCCCGAAAATAATTCACCCCTCCACTTT. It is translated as CASSLTPENNSPLHF.

The CDR3 region has the DNA TGTGCCAGCAGCTTAGATCCCAGAAGCACCCAGTACTTC. Its translation is CASSLDPRSTQYF. This chain uses TRBV7-8 with TRBJ2-5, with D uncertain. Germline CDR1 is SGHVS and CDR2 is FQNEAQ. CDR3 length equals 13 residues. V was cut by 1 base and J by 8 bases, with 11 bases left in between.